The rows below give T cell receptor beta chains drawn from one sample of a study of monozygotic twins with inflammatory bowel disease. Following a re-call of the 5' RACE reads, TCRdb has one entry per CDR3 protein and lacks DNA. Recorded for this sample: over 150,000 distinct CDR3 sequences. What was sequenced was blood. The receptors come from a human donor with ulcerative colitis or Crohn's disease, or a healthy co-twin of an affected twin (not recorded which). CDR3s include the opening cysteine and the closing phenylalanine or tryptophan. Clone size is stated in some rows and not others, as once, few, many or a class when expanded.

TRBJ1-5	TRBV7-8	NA	CASSLTLTVDSNQPQHF
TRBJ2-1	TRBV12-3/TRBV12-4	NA	CASSLVGGGEYNEQFF
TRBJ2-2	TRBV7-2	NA	CASSTGTGTGELFF
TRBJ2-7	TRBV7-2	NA	CASSLDQGVSYEQYF
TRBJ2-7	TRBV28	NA	CASRRAGREEYF
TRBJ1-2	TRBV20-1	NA	CSARVNINGYTF
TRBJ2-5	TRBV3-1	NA	CASSQDWAETQYF
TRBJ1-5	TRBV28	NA	CASSLGQGWNQPQHF
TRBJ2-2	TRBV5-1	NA	CASSLAASGATGELFF
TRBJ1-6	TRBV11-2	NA	CASSSYAGGSYNSPLHF
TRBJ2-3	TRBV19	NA	CASSIIGGESTDTQYF
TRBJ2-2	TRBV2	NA	CASKAGRNTGELFF
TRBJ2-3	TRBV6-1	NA	CASSGTGLSTDTQYF
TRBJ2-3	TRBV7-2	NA	CASTQSTSTDTQYF
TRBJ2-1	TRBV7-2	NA	CASSPSGTPYNEQFF
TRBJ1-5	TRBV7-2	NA	CASSLARDQPQHF
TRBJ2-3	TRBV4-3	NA	CASSQGISSGPSTDTQYF
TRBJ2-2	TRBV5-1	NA	CASSASGGEDTGELFF
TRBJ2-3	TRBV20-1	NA	CSASEGVSQYF
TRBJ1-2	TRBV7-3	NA	CASSQSGNGQVGGYTF
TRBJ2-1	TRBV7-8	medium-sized	CASTEPGPYNEQFF
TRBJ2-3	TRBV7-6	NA	CASSPSNEDTQYF
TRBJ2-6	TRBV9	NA	CASSVGVRGANVLTF
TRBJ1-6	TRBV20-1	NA	CSADRQNSPLHF
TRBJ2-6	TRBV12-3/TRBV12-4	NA	CASSWSTASGANVLTF
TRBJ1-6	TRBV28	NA	CASSLFQGARSPLHF
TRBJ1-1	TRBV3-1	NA	CASSQGRLSGPMNTEAFF
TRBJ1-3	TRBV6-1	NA	CASSDRAGNTIYF
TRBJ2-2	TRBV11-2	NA	CASSLVTTGGELFF
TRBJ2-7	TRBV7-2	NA	CASSTWSWTDEQYF
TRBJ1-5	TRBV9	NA	CASSVADSLGQPQHF
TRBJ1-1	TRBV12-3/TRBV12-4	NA	CASSFDRVSEAFF
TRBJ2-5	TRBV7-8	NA	CASWGGASETQYF